This T cell receptor (beta chain) stems from a study of T cells in Graves' hyperthyroidism and ophthalmopathy. The cohort's ophthalmopathy patients, a group with duration under 3 months, had a Clinical Activity Score of at least 3 and a NOSPECS grade of at least 4. Amplification targeted TCR beta CDR3 regions from RNA transcripts. In the first-round RT-PCR of the TCR CDR3, the HTBI primer set was used. TCRdb reanalysed the multiplex PCR reads using MiXCR and keeps one entry per CDR3 protein. This sample has about 400,000 distinct CDR3 sequences, with around 13% found just once. Points from the study as a whole: In blood, most of the thyroid clonotypes expanded above 0.001 were also present.

This clonotype came up many times. Its specificity is unknown. The clonotype was recovered from a young woman with Graves' ophthalmopathy. The specimen sequenced was blood.

The CDR3 nucleotides read TGTGCCAGCAGTGCCCTCGGGACAGATACGCAGTATTTT. Protein: CASSALGTDTQYF. The rearrangement links TRBV27 to TRBJ2-3, with D uncertain. This CDR3 is 13 amino acids long. The V end was cut by 5 bases, the J end by 3 bases, with 9 bases between. Looked up from germline, CDR1 is MNHEY and CDR2 is SMNVEV (reference sequence).